This T cell receptor (beta chain) was captured in a study of identical twins. This CDR3 spans 14 amino acids. Germline lookup yields CDR1 MGHDK and CDR2 SYGVNS. Trimming removed 4 bases at V and 4 bases at J, with 13 bases between. cDNA molecules carried unique molecular identifiers, and template switching added a universal primer site. TCRdb itself ran the 5' RACE reads through MiXCR, one entry per CDR3 protein. The repertoire holds 400,000 to 500,000 distinct CDR3 sequences, with less than 20% as singletons. This clonotype was picked up a small number of times. Its antigen is not identified. Study-wide results and limits: Instead of following the same donors, the conclusions were based on cross-sectional statistical analysis.

Sequenced sample: naive T cells sorted from blood. The TCR sequence derives from a man aged 50-59 years in good health. The chain carries TRBV25-1 and TRBJ1-2; D gene unclear. CDR3: CASSGYSFGYGYTF. The CDR3 nucleotides are TGTGCCAGCAGTGGCTACAGTTTCGGCTATGGCTACACCTTC.